This T cell receptor (beta chain) was sequenced for a study of blood T cell repertoires in COVID-19. Study in general: Italy, Spain and the United States were the sources of the convalescent and acute COVID-19 samples. In each case, the material was cDNA or gDNA derived from T cells, B-cell-depleted T cells, or PBMCs.

Per the original methods: Reference gene primer amplification in the assay estimated nucleated cell counts. Sequencing was performed with immunoSEQ multiplex PCR; in TCRdb, only in-frame clones are kept and a portion is missing. The DNA was the basis for D and trimming; V, J and clone size are from that table. In the table there are about 100,000 clones, roughly 71% of which are singletons. This clone was observed a single time. Sequenced input: peripheral blood. This TCR came from a man older than 75 with acute or convalescent COVID-19.

CDR3 sequence: CASSLDRGQETQYF. CDR3 in DNA: TGCGCCAGCAGCTTGGACAGGGGGCAAGAGACCCAGTACTTC. The J gene is TRBJ2-5, the V gene TRBV5-1; 8 nucleotides line up with TRBD1. CDR3 length: 14 amino acids. V gave up 0 bases and J gave up 2 bases; unmatched junction bases: 0. Germline values: CDR1 SGHRS, CDR2 YFSETQ.